The 11 T cell receptor beta chains reported below all come from one sample, sequenced in a study of blood T cell repertoires in COVID-19. Assay used: immunoSEQ multiplex PCR; TCRdb lists only in-frame clones, some missing. The sample includes some 150,000 clones, 80% to 85% of them seen just once. Material: peripheral blood. The origin of the receptors is a human donor in a cohort sampled during active COVID-19.

The V call is TRBV28, the J call TRBJ2-1; D perhaps matches TRBD2 (5 bases). Trimming cost V 5 bases and J 3 bases, with 11 bases left between them. This CDR3 region has 14 residues. The V gene's germline CDR1 is MDHEN and CDR2 SYDVKM. CDR3 nucleotides: TGTGCCAGCAGTCCAAGGACTGACTACAATGAGCAGTTCTTC. The encoded protein is CASSPRTDYNEQFF. The full variable domain, its missing parts supplied by reference TRBV28 and TRBJ2-1, is DVKVTQSSRYLVKRTGEKVFLECVQDMDHENMFWYRQDPGLGLRLIYFSYDVKMKEKGDIPEGYSVSREKKERFSLILESASTNQTSMYLCASSPRTDYNEQFFGPGTRLTVL.

Points on this clone: At the DNA level, this CDR3 is encoded by other sequences in the same sample as well. The chain recombines TRBV29-1 with TRBJ1-2, with 7 bases matching TRBD1. CDR3 size: 11 residues. After removal of 7 bases from V and 4 bases from J, the junction contained 3 bases not matched to a gene. Germline V lookup: CDR1 SQVTM, CDR2 ANQGSEA. The CDR3 protein is CSAGTAYGYTF. The CDR3 DNA reads as TGCAGCGCTGGGACAGCCTATGGCTACACCTTC. Full variable domain (outside the CDR3, taken from reference TRBV29-1 and TRBJ1-2): SAVISQKPSRDICQRGTSLTIQCQVDSQVTMMFWYRQQPGQSLTLIATANQGSEATYESGFVIDKFPISRPNLTFSTLTVSNMSPEDSSIYLCSAGTAYGYTFGSGTRLTVV.

J is TRBJ1-1 and V is TRBV5-1, with TRBD1 identical over 7 bases. The CDR3 covers 15 residues. With 4 bases clipped from V and 11 bases from J, the junction kept 17 bases outside the gene matches. Germline-derived CDR1 and CDR2 are SGHRS and YFSETQ. Written as DNA, the CDR3 is TGCGCCAGCAGCGGCGAATTGACAGGGCTGACGGAGGCTTTCTTT. Its translation is CASSGELTGLTEAFF. Full variable domain (rest looked up from reference TRBV5-1 and TRBJ1-1): KAGVTQTPRYLIKTRGQQVTLSCSPISGHRSVSWYQQTPGQGLQFLFEYFSETQRNKGNFPGRFSGRQFSNSRSEMNVSTLELGDSALYLCASSGELTGLTEAFFGQGTRLTVV.

This chain connects TRBV4-1 to TRBJ2-1, with 15 bases matching TRBD2. The CDR3 runs to 16 residues. Germline-derived CDR1 and CDR2 are MGHRA and YSYEKL. Unmatched junction bases numbered 3, after V lost 3 bases and J lost 6 bases. This CDR3 is CASSQGLAGGLNEQFF. CDR3 coding DNA: TGCGCCAGCAGCCAGGGACTAGCGGGGGGACTCAATGAGCAGTTCTTC.

This clone has only a few counts. The DNA for the CDR3 is TGCGCCAGCAGCCCCAGAGGACTATTCACAGATACGCAGTATTTT. As protein: CASSPRGLFTDTQYF. This chain connects TRBV5-1 to TRBJ2-3; maybe TRBD2 (6 bases). The CDR3 spans 15 residues. CDR1 is SGHRS, CDR2 YFSETQ, per germline. V was clipped by 4 bases and J by 2 bases, with 14 bases between them.

In DNA form, the CDR3 reads TGTGCCAGCAGTTCCAGGGTTTATGGCTACACCTTC. Protein sequence: CASSSRVYGYTF. The chain couples TRBV28 to TRBJ1-2; D perhaps matches TRBD1 (5 bases). The V gene lost 4 bases and the J gene lost 5 bases, with 8 bases spanning the gap. Germline assignment: CDR1 MDHEN and CDR2 SYDVKM. The CDR3 totals 12 residues.

The chain uses TRBV2 and TRBJ2-2; D not certain. The CDR3 loop spans 16 amino acids. V gave up 3 bases and J gave up 0 bases, with 11 bases separating them. Germline values: CDR1 SNHLY, CDR2 FYNNEI. CDR3 residues: CASSDWRLANTGELFF. The CDR3 region has the DNA TGTGCCAGCAGTGATTGGAGACTCGCGAACACCGGGGAGCTGTTTTTT. Full variable domain (remainder filled in from reference TRBV2 and TRBJ2-2): EPEVTQTPSHQVTQMGQEVILRCVPISNHLYFYWYRQILGQKVEFLVSFYNNEISEKSEIFDDQFSVERPDGSNFTLKIRSTKLEDSAMYFCASSDWRLANTGELFFGEGSRLTVL.

This chain uses TRBV2 with TRBJ2-3; 7 nucleotides match TRBD2. The CDR3 extends over 13 amino acids. Germline CDR1 is SNHLY and CDR2 is FYNNEI. With 2 bases clipped from V and 11 bases from J, the junction kept 7 bases outside the gene matches. CDR3 nucleotide sequence: TGTGCCAGCAGTGAACTAGCGGCCCGAAGGCAGTATTTT. This encodes CASSELAARRQYF.

V gene TRBV5-6 combines with J gene TRBJ1-6; D is possibly TRBD1 (6 bases). V lost 0 bases and J 9 bases, leaving 16 bases between the germline ends. This CDR3 has 16 amino acids. CDR1 and CDR2 from the germline V gene are SGHDT and YYEEEE. The CDR3 is CASSLAGASRGSPLHF. Written as DNA, the CDR3 is TGTGCCAGCAGCTTGGCAGGGGCGTCCCGCGGTTCACCCCTCCACTTT.

The count of this clone is one. The gene calls are TRBV9 and TRBJ2-3, with D uncertain. CDR3 length: 14 residues. The germline CDR1 and CDR2 sequences are SGDLS and YYNGEE. Trimming shortened V by 0 bases and J by 1 base, and 6 bases separated the two germline ends. As DNA, the CDR3 is TGTGCCAGCAGCGTAGAACTCCGCACAGATACGCAGTATTTT. Encoded protein: CASSVELRTDTQYF.

This chain uses TRBV6-2 or TRBV6-3 with TRBJ2-5; 11 nucleotides align to TRBD1. In germline, CDR1 is MNHEY, CDR2 SVGEGT. The CDR3 covers 15 residues. V was clipped by 0 bases and J by 7 bases; unmatched bases: 4. CDR3 sequence (DNA): TGTGCCAGCAGTTACTCAGGGACAGGGGGAGGGACCCAGTACTTC. This codes for CASSYSGTGGGTQYF.